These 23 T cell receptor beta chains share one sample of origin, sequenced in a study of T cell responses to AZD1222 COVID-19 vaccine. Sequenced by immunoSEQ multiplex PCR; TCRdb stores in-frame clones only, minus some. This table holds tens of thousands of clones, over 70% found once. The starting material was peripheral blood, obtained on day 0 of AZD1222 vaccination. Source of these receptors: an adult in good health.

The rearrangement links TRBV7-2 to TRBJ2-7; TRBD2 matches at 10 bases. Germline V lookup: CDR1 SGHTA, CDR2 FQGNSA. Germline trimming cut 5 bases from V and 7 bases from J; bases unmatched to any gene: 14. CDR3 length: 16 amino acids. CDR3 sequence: CASSPRAGGPGREQYF. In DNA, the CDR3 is TGTGCCAGCAGCCCCAGAGCGGGAGGGCCTGGGAGGGAGCAGTACTTC.

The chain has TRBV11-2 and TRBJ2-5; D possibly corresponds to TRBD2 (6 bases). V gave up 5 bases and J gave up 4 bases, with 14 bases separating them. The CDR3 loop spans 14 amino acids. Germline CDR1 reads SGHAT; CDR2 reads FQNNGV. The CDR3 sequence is CASSPLGGRETQYF. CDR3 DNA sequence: TGTGCCAGCAGCCCCTTGGGGGGACGAGAGACCCAGTACTTC.

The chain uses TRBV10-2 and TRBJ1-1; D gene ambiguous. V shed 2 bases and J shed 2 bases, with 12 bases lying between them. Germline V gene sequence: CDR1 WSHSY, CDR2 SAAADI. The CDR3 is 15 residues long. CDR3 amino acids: CASSERVGLNTEAFF. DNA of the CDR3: TGCGCCAGCAGTGAGAGGGTGGGTCTAAACACTGAAGCTTTCTTT.

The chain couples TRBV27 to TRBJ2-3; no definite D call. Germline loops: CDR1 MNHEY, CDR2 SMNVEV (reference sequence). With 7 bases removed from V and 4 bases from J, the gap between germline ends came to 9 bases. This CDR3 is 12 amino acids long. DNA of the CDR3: TGTGCCAGCAAAAAGGGATCAGATACGCAGTATTTT. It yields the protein CASKKGSDTQYF.

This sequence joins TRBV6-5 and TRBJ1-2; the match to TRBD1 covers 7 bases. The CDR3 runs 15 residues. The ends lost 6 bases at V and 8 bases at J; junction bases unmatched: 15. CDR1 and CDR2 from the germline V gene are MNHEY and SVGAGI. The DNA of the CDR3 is TGTGCCAGCAGCTATACCGGGACAGAGGGAGTGGGCTACACCTTC. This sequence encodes CASSYTGTEGVGYTF.

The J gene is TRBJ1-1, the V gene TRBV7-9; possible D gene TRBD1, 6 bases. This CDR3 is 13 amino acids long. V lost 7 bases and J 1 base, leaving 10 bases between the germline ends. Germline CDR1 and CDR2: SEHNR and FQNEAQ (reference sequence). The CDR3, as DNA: TGTGCCAGCAACAGGGATGGGAACACTGAAGCTTTCTTT. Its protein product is CASNRDGNTEAFF.

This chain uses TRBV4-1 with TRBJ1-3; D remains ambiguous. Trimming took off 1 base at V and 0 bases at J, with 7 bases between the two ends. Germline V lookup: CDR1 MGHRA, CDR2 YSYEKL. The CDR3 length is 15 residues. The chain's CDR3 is CASSQVGTSGNTIYF. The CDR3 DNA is TGCGCCAGCAGCCAAGTGGGCACCTCTGGAAACACCATATATTTT.

The DNA for the CDR3 is TGTGCCAGCAGCGTAGCGGGGGGCGCTTCCGGGGAGCTGTTTTTT. It encodes CASSVAGGASGELFF. This sequence joins TRBV9 and TRBJ2-2; maybe TRBD2 (7 bases). Trimming removed 0 bases from V and 6 bases from J, with 12 bases in between. This CDR3 is 15 amino acids long. Germline values: CDR1 SGDLS, CDR2 YYNGEE.

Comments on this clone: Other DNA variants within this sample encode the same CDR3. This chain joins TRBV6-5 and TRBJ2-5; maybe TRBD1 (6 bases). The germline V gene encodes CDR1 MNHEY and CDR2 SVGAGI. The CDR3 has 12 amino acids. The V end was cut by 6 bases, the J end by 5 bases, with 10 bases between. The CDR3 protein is CASSPRGETQYF. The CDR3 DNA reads TGTGCCAGCAGCCCAAGGGGGGAGACCCAGTACTTC.

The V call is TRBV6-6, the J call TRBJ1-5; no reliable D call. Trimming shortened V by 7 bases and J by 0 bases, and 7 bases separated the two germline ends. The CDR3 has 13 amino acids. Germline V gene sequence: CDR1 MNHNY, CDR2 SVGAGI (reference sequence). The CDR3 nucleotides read TGTGCCAGCATGAGCAGTAGCAATCAGCCCCAGCATTTT. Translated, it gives CASMSSSNQPQHF.

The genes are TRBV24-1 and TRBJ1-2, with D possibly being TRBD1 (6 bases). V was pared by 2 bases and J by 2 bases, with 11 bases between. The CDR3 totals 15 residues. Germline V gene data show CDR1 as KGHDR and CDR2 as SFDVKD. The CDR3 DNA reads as TGTGCCACCAGTGATTCCGGAACAGGGAACTATGGCTACACCTTC. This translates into CATSDSGTGNYGYTF.

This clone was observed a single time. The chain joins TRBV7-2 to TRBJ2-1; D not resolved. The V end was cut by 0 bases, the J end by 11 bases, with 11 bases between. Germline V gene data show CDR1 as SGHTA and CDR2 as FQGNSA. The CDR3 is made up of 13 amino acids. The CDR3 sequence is CASSLANSLKQFF. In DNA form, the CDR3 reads TGTGCCAGCAGCTTAGCGAACAGCCTGAAGCAGTTCTTC.

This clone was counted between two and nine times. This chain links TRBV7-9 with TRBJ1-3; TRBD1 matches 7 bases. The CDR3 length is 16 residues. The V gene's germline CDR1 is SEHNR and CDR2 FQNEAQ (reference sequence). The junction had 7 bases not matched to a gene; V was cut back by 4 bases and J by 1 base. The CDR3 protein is CASSSGRGTSGNTIYF. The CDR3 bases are TGTGCCAGCAGCTCGGGCAGGGGGACATCTGGAAACACCATATATTTT.

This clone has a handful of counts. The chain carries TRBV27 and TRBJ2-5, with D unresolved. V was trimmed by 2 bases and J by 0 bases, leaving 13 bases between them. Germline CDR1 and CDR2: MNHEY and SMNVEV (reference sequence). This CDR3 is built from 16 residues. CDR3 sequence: CASSLNGPTYQETQYF. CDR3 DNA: TGTGCCAGCAGTTTAAACGGACCAACTTACCAAGAGACCCAGTACTTC.

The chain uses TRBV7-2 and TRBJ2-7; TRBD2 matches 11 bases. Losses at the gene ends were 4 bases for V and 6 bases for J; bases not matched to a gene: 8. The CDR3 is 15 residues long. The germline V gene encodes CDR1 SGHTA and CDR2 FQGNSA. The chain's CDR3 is CASSSALAGVSEQYF. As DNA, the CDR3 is TGTGCCAGCAGCTCAGCACTAGCGGGAGTAAGCGAGCAGTACTTC. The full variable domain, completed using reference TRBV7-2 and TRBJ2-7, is GAGVSQSPSNKVTEKGKDVELRCDPISGHTALYWYRQSLGQGLEFLIYFQGNSAPDKSGLPSDRFSAERTGGSVSTLTIQRTQQEDSAVYLCASSSALAGVSEQYFGPGTRLTVT.

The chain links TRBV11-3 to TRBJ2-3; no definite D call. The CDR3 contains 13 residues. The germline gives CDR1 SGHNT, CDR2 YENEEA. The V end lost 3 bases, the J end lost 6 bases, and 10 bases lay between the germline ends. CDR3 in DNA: TGTGCCAGCAGCTTTCAACGTGGGGATACGCAGTATTTT. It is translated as CASSFQRGDTQYF.

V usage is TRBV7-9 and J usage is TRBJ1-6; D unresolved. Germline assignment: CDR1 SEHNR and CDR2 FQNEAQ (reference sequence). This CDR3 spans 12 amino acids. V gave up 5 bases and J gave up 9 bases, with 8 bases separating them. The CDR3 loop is CASSPEISPLHF. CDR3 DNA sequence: TGTGCCAGCAGCCCTGAAATTTCACCCCTCCACTTT.

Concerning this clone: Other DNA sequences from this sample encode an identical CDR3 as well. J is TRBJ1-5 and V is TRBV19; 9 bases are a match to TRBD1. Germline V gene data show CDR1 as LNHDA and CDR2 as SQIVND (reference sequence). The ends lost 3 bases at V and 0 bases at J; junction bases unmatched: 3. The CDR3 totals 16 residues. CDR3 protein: CASSIRGQGSNQPQHF. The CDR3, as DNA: TGTGCCAGTAGTATTAGGGGACAGGGTAGCAATCAGCCCCAGCATTTT.

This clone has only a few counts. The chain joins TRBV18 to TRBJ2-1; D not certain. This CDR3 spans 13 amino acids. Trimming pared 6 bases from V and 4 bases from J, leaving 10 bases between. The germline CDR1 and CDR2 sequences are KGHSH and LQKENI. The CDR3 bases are TGTGCCAGCTCCCCCGGACCTTACAATGAGCAGTTCTTC. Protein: CASSPGPYNEQFF. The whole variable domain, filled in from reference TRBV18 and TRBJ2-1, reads NAGVMQNPRHLVRRRGQEARLRCSPMKGHSHVYWYRQLPEEGLKFMVYLQKENIIDESGMPKERFSAEFPKEGPSILRIQQVVRGDSAAYFCASSPGPYNEQFFGPGTRLTVL.

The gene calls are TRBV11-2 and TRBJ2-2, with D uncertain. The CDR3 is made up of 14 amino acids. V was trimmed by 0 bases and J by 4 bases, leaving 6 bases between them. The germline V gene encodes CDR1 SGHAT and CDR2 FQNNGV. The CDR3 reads CASSLDRFTGELFF. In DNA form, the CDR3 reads TGTGCCAGCAGCTTAGATAGGTTCACCGGGGAGCTGTTTTTT.

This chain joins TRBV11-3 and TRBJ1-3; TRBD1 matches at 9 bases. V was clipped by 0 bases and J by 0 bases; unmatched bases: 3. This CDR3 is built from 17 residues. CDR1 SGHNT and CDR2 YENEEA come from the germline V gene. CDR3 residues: CASSLEVDRGSGNTIYF. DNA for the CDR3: TGTGCCAGCAGCTTAGAGGTGGACAGGGGCTCTGGAAACACCATATATTTT.

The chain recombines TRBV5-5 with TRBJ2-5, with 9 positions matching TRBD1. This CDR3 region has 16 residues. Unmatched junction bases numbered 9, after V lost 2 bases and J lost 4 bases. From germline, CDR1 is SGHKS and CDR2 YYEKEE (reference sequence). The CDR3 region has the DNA TGTGCCAGCAGCTTCTCGACAGGGGGATCCGGAGAGACCCAGTACTTC. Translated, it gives CASSFSTGGSGETQYF.

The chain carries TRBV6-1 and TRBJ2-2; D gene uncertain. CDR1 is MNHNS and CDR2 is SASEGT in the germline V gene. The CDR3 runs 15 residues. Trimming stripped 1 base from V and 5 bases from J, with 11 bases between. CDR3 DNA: TGTGCCAGCAGTGAAGGCCCCGGAAATACCGGGGAGCTGTTTTTT. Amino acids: CASSEGPGNTGELFF.